This TCR beta chain was retrieved from a study of Ad26.COV2.S vaccination and SARS-CoV-2 variants listed by TCRdb under 2021. Describing the broader study: Vaccine-arm donors came from COV1001, a multicentre, randomized, double-blind, placebo-controlled phase I-IIa trial of Ad26.COV2.S in healthy adults. Dosing of Ad26.COV2.S was intramuscular, at either 5x10^10 or 1x10^11 viral particles, delivered as one shot or as two shots spaced 56 days apart. TCRbeta repertoire sequencing served as the tool for gauging how specific and how broad the SARS-CoV-2-reactive T cell receptors were following Ad26.COV2.S vaccination. The TCR-sequenced set comprised approximately 30 samples: 19 Ad26.COV2.S vaccine recipients, 5 placebo recipients and 8 SARS-CoV-2 convalescent individuals. Trial participants were randomized into five groups of five, in which low-dose or high-dose Ad26.COV2.S was given once or twice, or placebo was given on both occasions. Blinding of investigators to trial group allocation was maintained during experiments and outcome assessment.

Including cysteine and phenylalanine, the CDR3 has 14 amino acids. Left in the record is the CDR3 DNA by itself, 42 bases read in frame from the first base. Relative to germline, V is 0 bases shorter and J is 3 bases shorter, with 9 bases between their ends. CDR1 and CDR2 are read off the germline V gene as SGHRS and YFSETQ. The immunoSEQ Assay was used to sequence TCRbeta CDR3 regions. After extraction, genomic DNA underwent amplification by bias-controlled multiplex PCR, followed by high-throughput sequencing. Under the source paper's analysis protocol: To quantify the absolute abundance of every unique TCRbeta CDR3 region, sequences were collapsed and filtered. T cell fraction was estimated by normalizing TCRbeta template counts to usable DNA, which was measured by amplifying reference genes present in all nucleated cells. Repertoire TCRs were annotated as SARS-CoV-2-specific by exact matching of V gene, CDR3 amino acid sequence and J gene to a known reactive TCR set. MIRA supplied the reference SARS-CoV-2 TCR set, which was filtered for enrichment in COVID-19-positive ImmuneCODE repertoires so that public or cross-reactive TCRs were removed. Drawing on the MIRA antigens, annotated TCRs were analysed further at the level of specific ORF or position within ORF. Breadth was defined as annotated unique rearrangements over total unique productive rearrangements; depth was the summed frequency of those rearrangements. Group comparisons of TCR breadth used two-sided Wilcoxon rank-sum tests. In its TCRdb copy, this immuneACCESS table keeps in-frame sequences only and misses some clones. Where compared with another copy, unresolved V genes explain less than half of these, and the others have no known cause. The V and J calls and clone size come from that table; D and trimming were worked out from the DNA. Recorded for this sample are roughly 300,000 clones; 75% to 90% of them occurred a single time. The ten largest clones represent around 10% of the sample.

Beyond this particular receptor, the publication reports: Spike-specific TCR breadth was higher in Ad26.COV2.S recipients than in placebo recipients (P = 0.0014). Non-spike TCR breadth was comparable between vaccine and placebo recipients, consistent with the vaccine containing only spike. The study was not powered to compare responses between vaccine doses or regimens. Substantial breadth of spike-specific CD8+ and CD4+ T cell responses was reported after vaccination. It was noted by the authors that total T cell responses may have been underestimated by the TCR breadth and depth analyses.

Comment on this clone: The clone's antigen remains unknown. One base away there is no much larger clone; base qualities are not given. This same CDR3 is encoded by further DNA sequences in the sample.

The sample's treatment or condition label, decoded: around 19 received Ad26.COV2.S at low or high dose, single or two shots; 5 received placebo; per-sample allocation not given. Repertoires of vaccine and placebo recipients were sequenced from samples collected on day 63 after the first injection. Cohort 1b enrolled about two dozen adults aged 18-55 years at a single site in Boston, USA, between 29 July and 7 August 2020. Ad26.COV2.S was a replication-incompetent adenovirus type 26 vector expressing a prefusion-stabilized SARS-CoV-2 spike protein from the original Wuhan strain. The sample here was peripheral blood, taken in a trial of Ad26.COV2.S vaccine versus placebo. This clonotype was sampled from a person aged 18-60 years who received the Ad26.COV2.S COVID-19 vaccine or a placebo. The sequence is built from TRBV5-1 and TRBJ1-1; TRBD1 is a weak D gene call, 6 bases matching. The bases read TGCGCCAGCAGCTTGGGGCAGGGGTACACTGAAGCTTTCTTT. Its translation is CASSLGQGYTEAFF.